The clone carrying this TCR beta chain was counted only a few times. The antigen is undetermined. Building the TCR beta libraries relied on iRepertoire HTBI primers, and CDR3 regions underwent Arm-PCR. One entry per CDR3 protein results from TCRdb running MiXCR on the multiplex PCR reads. The sample comprises roughly 450,000 distinct CDR3 sequences, 20% to 25% of which are singletons, and 10% to 15% rests with the top ten. The data derive from a study of regulatory T cells in long-lasting Graves disease. Trimming removed 0 bases from V and 0 bases from J, with 13 bases in between. The CDR3 sequence is 17 residues long. CDR1 and CDR2 (germline): SGHRS, YFSETQ. General study results and limits: Persistent disease showed a preference for TRBV28, TRBJ1-2 and TRBJ2-5. Persistent Graves' patients showed a TCR diversity that was lower than that of newly diagnosed ones.

The sample's time point: persistent/refractory GD, antithyroid drugs over 5 years with positive TRAb. PBMC-derived RNA was used for the TCR library. The TCR sequence derives from a female donor with Graves disease. The sample in question was peripheral blood mononuclear cells (PBMCs), obtained when the disease was refractory, from a patient treated with antithyroid drugs. This rearrangement joins TRBV5-1 to TRBJ1-3; tentative D call: TRBD1 (5 bases). The CDR3: CASSLAGGRFSGNTIYF. CDR3 coding DNA: TGCGCCAGCAGCTTGGCCGGGGGTCGCTTCTCTGGAAACACCATATATTTT.